This TCR beta chain originates from a study of T-cell memory formation after mild COVID-19. Study-level background: Largely, TCR clusters stayed within a single donor. Points from the study as a whole: Memory from before infection featured some responding clones, which suggests cross-reactive memory joined.

This CDR3 is built from 13 residues. The V gene lost 1 base and the J gene lost 8 bases, with 8 bases spanning the gap. Germline values: CDR1 LNHNV, CDR2 YYDKDF (reference sequence). TCRdb fed the 5' RACE reads into MiXCR, producing one record per CDR3 protein. The sample gives around 320,000 distinct CDR3 sequences, over 11% of which show up once; roughly a fifth is in the top ten. On this clonotype: Its antigen remains unidentified.

The sequencing input was PBMCs or a T cell subset sorted from them (not recorded which). This chain connects TRBV15 to TRBJ2-2; D is undetermined. The TCR sequence derives from a man younger than 35 who had mild COVID-19 (a few samples of this study predate the infection). Cell type and time point are not known. Written as DNA, the CDR3 is TGTGCCACCAGCAGAGTAGGGTCGGGGGAGCTGTTTTTT. Translation gives CATSRVGSGELFF.